This T cell receptor (beta chain) was identified during a study of blood T cell repertoires in COVID-19. At the level of the study: Acute and convalescent COVID-19 specimens originated in the United States, Italy and Spain. PBMCs, B-cell-depleted T cells, or T cells were the source of the cDNA or gDNA that made up the material.

This CDR3 is built from 15 residues. The V gene end was trimmed by 6 bases and the J gene end by 1 base; junction bases not matched to a gene: 5. Germline values: CDR1 SGHTA, CDR2 FQGNSA. Patients from Seattle were sampled longitudinally, starting during active infection. TCRdb's table, derived via immunoSEQ multiplex PCR, lists solely in-frame clones and lacks some. The sample includes about 160,000 clones, over 85% of them seen just once. Sequencing was done on a sample of peripheral blood. This sequence was found in a woman aged 55-69 years with COVID-19, enrolled during active disease. The rearrangement joins TRBV7-2 to TRBJ1-2, with 10 nucleotides matching TRBD1. The DNA for the CDR3 is TGTGCCAGCAGTTTCCGGGACAGGGGTAACTATGGCTACACCTTC. It codes for CASSFRDRGNYGYTF.